A selection of T cell receptor beta chains follows, all from one sample in a study of response to subunit inactivated influenza vaccine. MiXCR, applied by TCRdb to the RT-PCR reads, yields one record per CDR3 protein. The sample includes 500,000 to 600,000 distinct CDR3 sequences, about 10% of them seen just once. A further study also used this sample, focusing on T cells expressing NK-cell markers.

Material: PBMCs from blood, obtained on the day of vaccination. Receptors were obtained from a man aged 45 to 65 who received an inactivated influenza vaccine. Both conserved end residues are part of each CDR3. A D gene is named only where the DNA matches it firmly. Expanded clones get a size class; other rows say once, few or many, or leave the size out.

D	V	J	size	CDR3	DNA
TRBD1	TRBV12-3/TRBV12-4	TRBJ2-3	many	CASSLAGQGFADTQYF	TGTGCCAGCAGTTTAGCGGGACAGGGGTTCGCAGATACGCAGTATTTT
-	TRBV11-2	TRBJ2-7	-	CASSLDEQSPYEQYF	TGTGCCAGCAGCTTAGATGAACAGTCTCCCTACGAGCAGTACTTC
-	TRBV12-3/TRBV12-4	TRBJ1-2	many	CASSFGQKYYGYTF	TGTGCCAGCAGTTTTGGACAGAAGTACTATGGCTACACCTTC
-	TRBV7-8	TRBJ2-1	few	CASSFQQNNEQFF	TGTGCCAGCAGCTTCCAGCAGAACAATGAGCAGTTCTTC
-	TRBV2	TRBJ1-2	few	CASSEAVKANYGYTF	TGTGCCAGCAGTGAAGCAGTAAAAGCTAACTATGGCTACACCTTC
-	TRBV29-1	TRBJ2-5	many	CSVVWVGQSQETQYF	TGCAGCGTTGTATGGGTCGGCCAGTCGCAAGAGACCCAGTACTTC
-	TRBV3-1	TRBJ1-3	few	CASSPRAASGNTIYF	TGTGCCAGCAGCCCGCGGGCCGCCTCTGGAAACACCATATATTTT
-	TRBV15	TRBJ2-7	few	CATSRATGPYEQYF	TGTGCCACCAGCAGGGCGACAGGTCCCTACGAGCAGTACTTC
-	TRBV6-4	TRBJ2-1	-	CASSPSRGGGYWDEQFF	TGTGCCAGCAGCCCCTCGAGGGGGGGCGGATATTGGGATGAGCAGTTCTTC
TRBD2	TRBV20-1	TRBJ2-1	-	CSATVAGATYNEQFF	TGCAGTGCCACCGTGGCGGGAGCTACCTACAATGAGCAGTTCTTC
TRBD2	TRBV11-2	TRBJ2-1	many	CASSLDGLAYEQFF	TGTGCCAGCAGCTTAGATGGACTAGCCTACGAGCAGTTCTTC
-	TRBV18	TRBJ2-7	-	CASSPFPGYEQYF	TGTGCCAGCTCCCCTTTTCCTGGCTACGAGCAGTACTTC
TRBD2	TRBV7-2	TRBJ2-7	-	CASSLVGREPGYEQYF	TGTGCCAGCAGCTTAGTAGGGCGGGAGCCTGGGTACGAGCAGTACTTC
-	TRBV4-2	TRBJ1-3	-	CASTSPYREKSYF	TGTGCCAGCACCTCCCCCTACAGGGAAAAATCATATTTT
TRBD1	TRBV7-2	TRBJ2-2	few	CASSLETGMGELFF	TGTGCCAGCAGCTTAGAGACAGGGATGGGGGAGCTGTTTTTT
TRBD1	TRBV6-1	TRBJ2-7	-	CASSTTGQGLIKQYF	TGTGCCAGCAGTACGACGGGACAGGGTTTGATCAAGCAGTACTTC
-	TRBV7-2	TRBJ1-6	-	CASSAHGGAGNSPLHF	TGTGCCAGCAGCGCCCACGGGGGGGCGGGGAATTCACCCCTCCACTTT
-	TRBV7-2	TRBJ1-1	-	CASSLYGSMNTEAFF	TGTGCCAGCAGCTTATACGGATCCATGAACACTGAAGCTTTCTTT
-	TRBV12-3/TRBV12-4	TRBJ2-6	-	CASSFVGPGANVLTF	TGTGCCAGCAGTTTTGTCGGTCCTGGGGCCAACGTCCTGACTTTC
-	TRBV5-1	TRBJ2-7	-	CASGGVGAFEQYF	TGCGCCAGCGGGGGAGTAGGGGCCTTCGAGCAGTACTTC
-	TRBV30	TRBJ1-5	-	CAWSVRDGQPQHF	TGTGCCTGGAGTGTCAGGGACGGTCAGCCCCAGCATTTT
TRBD2	TRBV20-1	TRBJ2-7	-	CSARDFAGGSYEQYF	TGCAGTGCTAGAGATTTTGCGGGAGGTTCCTACGAGCAGTACTTC
-	TRBV5-1	TRBJ1-2	-	CASSPSGVSSYGYTF	TGCGCCAGCAGCCCCTCGGGTGTCAGCAGTTATGGCTACACCTTC
TRBD1	TRBV27	TRBJ2-7	once	CASRRKGQDTYEQYF	TGTGCCAGCAGGCGCAAGGGACAGGATACCTACGAGCAGTACTTC
-	TRBV25-1	TRBJ2-3	-	CASTTLGAKESTDTQYF	TGTGCCAGCACCACCTTGGGAGCGAAAGAAAGCACAGATACGCAGTATTTT
TRBD2	TRBV18	TRBJ2-3	many	CASSPGLAGADTQYF	TGTGCCAGCTCACCGGGACTAGCCGGCGCAGATACGCAGTATTTT
TRBD1	TRBV10-3	TRBJ1-5	once	CASGTGVIQPQHF	TGTGCCTCCGGGACAGGGGTCATTCAGCCCCAGCATTTT
-	TRBV20-1	TRBJ2-7	-	CSASTSHEQYF	TGCAGTGCTAGTACCTCCCACGAGCAGTACTTC
-	TRBV11-2	TRBJ1-2	-	CASSPVGPAGYTF	TGTGCCAGCAGCCCCGTGGGGCCGGCGGGCTACACCTTC